The 20 T cell receptor beta chains below come from one sample, sequenced in a study of shared T cell receptors in the human thymus. Sequenced by immunoSEQ multiplex PCR; TCRdb stores in-frame clones only, minus some. This sample has hundreds of thousands of clones, with around 89% found just once. These data were also filed under a second study, of human thymus T cells.

The specimen was thymocytes. Receptor source: a boy under two years old with a congenital heart defect.

The chain employs TRBV27 and TRBJ1-1; D might be TRBD1 (5 bases). The germline V gene encodes CDR1 MNHEY and CDR2 SMNVEV (reference sequence). The CDR3 loop spans 14 amino acids. V lost 2 bases and J lost 3, with 10 bases in between. The CDR3 nucleotides are TGTGCCAGCAGTTTAGGGGGGAGGGACACTGAAGCTTTCTTT. Protein: CASSLGGRDTEAFF.

The chain joins TRBV29-1 to TRBJ2-1; weak D call: TRBD1 (5 bases). Germline V lookup: CDR1 SQVTM, CDR2 ANQGSEA. Trimming cost V 5 bases and J 5 bases, with 13 bases left between them. The CDR3 runs 13 residues. Here the CDR3 reads CSVPQGRDNEQFF. The CDR3 coding sequence is TGCAGCGTTCCCCAGGGAAGAGACAATGAGCAGTTCTTC.

The CDR3 nucleotides are TGTGCCAGCAGATTACATAATTCGTCTGGAAACACCATATATTTT. Protein sequence: CASRLHNSSGNTIYF. The chain combines TRBV6-5 with TRBJ1-3; D ambiguous. Germline CDR1 and CDR2: MNHEY and SVGAGI. Trimming took 6 bases from V and 1 from J, leaving 13 bases between them. This CDR3 is 15 amino acids long.

The V gene is TRBV5-1, the J gene TRBJ2-3; D may be TRBD1 (6 bases). Germline lookup yields CDR1 SGHRS and CDR2 YFSETQ. Trimming took off 4 bases at V and 0 bases at J, with 12 bases between the two ends. This CDR3 comprises 15 residues. The CDR3 sequence is CASSPDRPSTDTQYF. The CDR3 bases are TGCGCCAGCAGCCCCGACAGGCCCAGCACAGATACGCAGTATTTT.

The V call is TRBV30, the J call TRBJ2-2; 7 bases align to TRBD1. Germline CDR1 reads GTSNPN; CDR2 reads SVGIG (reference sequence). The trim removed 5 bases at V and 1 base at J, leaving 4 bases unmatched. The CDR3 is made up of 14 amino acids. The chain's CDR3 is CAWPGTENTGELFF. The CDR3 DNA is TGTGCCTGGCCCGGGACAGAGAACACCGGGGAGCTGTTTTTT.

The J gene is TRBJ2-5, the V gene TRBV6-1; maybe TRBD2 (5 bases). Per the germline V gene, CDR1 is MNHNS and CDR2 is SASEGT. The CDR3 is 13 residues long. V lost 4 bases to trimming and J lost 11 bases, with 17 bases between them. The CDR3 loop reads CASSVQHRWEQYF. The DNA for the CDR3 is TGTGCCAGCAGTGTACAACACCGGTGGGAGCAGTACTTC.

The V call is TRBV7-9, the J call TRBJ1-2; maybe TRBD1 (6 bases). The CDR3 is made up of 16 amino acids. Trimming pared 1 base from V and 3 bases from J, leaving 15 bases between. CDR1 is SEHNR, CDR2 FQNEAQ, per germline (reference sequence). The CDR3 protein is CASSLGPGHPDYGYTF. CDR3 sequence (DNA): TGTGCCAGCAGCTTAGGCCCGGGACACCCTGACTATGGCTACACCTTC.

The J gene is TRBJ2-7, the V gene TRBV6-5, with D tentatively TRBD1 (5 bases). V dropped 3 bases and J dropped 6 bases, with 15 bases sitting between them. The CDR3 loop spans 14 amino acids. The V gene's germline CDR1 is MNHEY and CDR2 SVGAGI. CDR3 sequence (DNA): TGTGCCAGCAGTTATGTGACCCCAGGGTCCGAGCAGTACTTC. Amino acids: CASSYVTPGSEQYF.

The sample holds one count of this clone. The genes are TRBV7-2 and TRBJ2-7, with 8 nucleotides matching TRBD2. CDR3 length: 15 residues. The V gene's germline CDR1 is SGHTA and CDR2 FQGNSA. V was clipped by 6 bases and J by 0 bases; unmatched bases: 7. The CDR3 reads CASSFEAGASYEQYF. DNA of the CDR3: TGTGCCAGCAGTTTCGAAGCGGGGGCCTCCTACGAGCAGTACTTC.

The chain has TRBV9 and TRBJ2-1, with 13 bases identical to TRBD2. V shed 6 bases, J shed 0 bases, and the junction held 18 bases outside the gene matches. The CDR3 loop spans 21 amino acids. CDR1 SGDLS and CDR2 YYNGEE come from the germline V gene. The CDR3 sequence: CASTPVGSGLAGVPSYNEQFF. The CDR3 DNA follows: TGTGCCAGCACCCCGGTGGGTAGTGGACTAGCGGGAGTCCCCTCCTACAATGAGCAGTTCTTC.

This chain connects TRBV6-1 to TRBJ2-7; 14 bases fit TRBD2. J lost 0 bases, V lost 1 base, and 8 bases had no gene match. The CDR3 covers 19 residues. Per the germline V gene, CDR1 is MNHNS and CDR2 is SASEGT. CDR3 sequence reads: CASSEVRRGTSGSSYEQYF. Here the CDR3 DNA reads TGTGCCAGCAGTGAAGTTCGGAGGGGGACTAGCGGGAGCTCCTACGAGCAGTACTTC.

The chain recombines TRBV7-9 with TRBJ2-7; 10 bases are shared with TRBD2. From germline, CDR1 is SEHNR and CDR2 FQNEAQ (reference sequence). With V trimmed by 3 bases and J by 0 bases, 5 bases remained unmatched. The CDR3 is 16 residues long. The CDR3 DNA is TGTGCCAGCAGCTTTGAACTAGCGGGGACCTCCTACGAGCAGTACTTC. It encodes CASSFELAGTSYEQYF. The whole variable domain, remainder taken from reference TRBV7-9 and TRBJ2-7, is DTGVSQNPRHKITKRGQNVTFRCDPISEHNRLYWYRQTLGQGPEFLTYFQNEAQLEKSRLLSDRFSAERPKGSFSTLEIQRTEQGDSAMYLCASSFELAGTSYEQYFGPGTRLTVT.

This chain joins TRBV30 and TRBJ1-3, with TRBD1 identical over 7 bases. Germline V lookup: CDR1 GTSNPN, CDR2 SVGIG (reference sequence). V lost 1 base, J lost 0 bases, and 3 bases stayed unmatched. CDR3 size: 15 residues. CDR3 residues: CAWSGQGNSGNTIYF. The CDR3 nucleotides read TGTGCCTGGAGTGGACAGGGCAACTCTGGAAACACCATATATTTT.

This clone appeared a single time. The gene calls are TRBV14 and TRBJ2-1; 10 bases line up with TRBD1. The germline gives CDR1 SGHDN, CDR2 FVKESK. Losses at the gene ends were 6 bases for V and 8 bases for J; bases not matched to a gene: 4. This CDR3 has 13 amino acids. The CDR3 spells CASRDRGSHEQFF. The DNA for the CDR3 is TGTGCCAGCAGGGACAGGGGGTCTCATGAGCAGTTCTTC.

The J gene is TRBJ2-7, the V gene TRBV9; 13 bases agree with TRBD2. This CDR3 contains 17 residues. Unmatched junction bases numbered 5, after V lost 0 bases and J lost 2 bases. The germline V gene has CDR1 SGDLS and CDR2 YYNGEE. The CDR3 region has the DNA TGTGCCAGCAGCGTAGGGACTAGCGGGAGAGCTACCTACGAGCAGTACTTC. Its protein is CASSVGTSGRATYEQYF.

This clone was detected only once. The chain recombines TRBV27 with TRBJ2-1; TRBD2 aligns across 8 bases. The V gene's germline CDR1 is MNHEY and CDR2 SMNVEV (reference sequence). The CDR3 sequence is 15 residues long. With 6 bases clipped from V and 6 bases from J, the junction kept 10 bases outside the gene matches. CDR3 nucleotides: TGTGCCAGCAGGAAACTAGCGGAGGGCCTCAATGAGCAGTTCTTC. Protein sequence: CASRKLAEGLNEQFF.

The chain couples TRBV6-6 to TRBJ2-3; 8 nucleotides line up with TRBD2. Germline trimming cut 7 bases from V and 4 bases from J; bases unmatched to any gene: 10. The CDR3 sequence is 15 residues long. Germline assignment: CDR1 MNHNY and CDR2 SVGAGI (reference sequence). CDR3 in DNA: TGTGCCAGCACCCGCGCAGCGGGAGCGTCAGATACGCAGTATTTT. Protein sequence: CASTRAAGASDTQYF.

The V gene is TRBV5-1, the J gene TRBJ1-2; weak D call: TRBD1 (5 bases). The CDR3 is 12 residues long. Trimming shortened V by 2 bases and J by 7 bases, and 9 bases separated the two germline ends. In germline, CDR1 is SGHRS, CDR2 YFSETQ. CDR3 in DNA: TGCGCCAGCAGCTTCCAGGGAGGTGGCTACACCTTC. It encodes CASSFQGGGYTF. Full variable domain (outside the CDR3, taken from reference TRBV5-1 and TRBJ1-2): KAGVTQTPRYLIKTRGQQVTLSCSPISGHRSVSWYQQTPGQGLQFLFEYFSETQRNKGNFPGRFSGRQFSNSRSEMNVSTLELGDSALYLCASSFQGGGYTFGSGTRLTVV.

The CDR3 nucleotides are TGCAGCGTTCCCCCCCAGACAGGGGACACTGAAGCTTTCTTT. Protein sequence: CSVPPQTGDTEAFF. J is TRBJ1-1 and V is TRBV29-1, with 8 positions matching TRBD1. V lost 5 bases and J lost 3; bases outside the gene matches: 8. Germline lookup yields CDR1 SQVTM and CDR2 ANQGSEA. This CDR3 spans 14 amino acids.

The V gene is TRBV11-3, the J gene TRBJ2-7; 7 nucleotides match TRBD1. CDR3 length: 15 amino acids. The V segment lost 5 bases and the J segment 2 bases; nucleotides outside the gene matches: 9. Germline loops: CDR1 SGHNT, CDR2 YENEEA. CDR3 DNA sequence: TGTGCCAGCAGCCTCGGGACAGCCGCGGCCTACGAGCAGTACTTC. Translating it yields CASSLGTAAAYEQYF.